The TCR beta chain described here comes from a study of T cell responses to AZD1222 COVID-19 vaccine. Overall study results and limits: There were mostly white British donors and more females than males, and clonal diversity was possibly underestimated. Reportedly, nearly half the spike-specific TCRs target unmutated variant regions. Recipients of two AZD1222 doses showed rising Spike-specific TCR breadth and depth. Just a handful of AZD1222 recipients tested seropositive at baseline.

The CDR3 totals 18 residues. Germline CDR1 reads SNHLY; CDR2 reads FYNNEI. The germline V and J ends were trimmed by 7 bases and 0 bases, with 22 bases remaining between them. This clone appeared a few times. Its matching antigen is unknown. Measured with immunoSEQ multiplex PCR; TCRdb has only the in-frame clones, and not every one. The sample carries approximately 170,000 clones, around 93% recorded once. The origin of this receptor is an adult in good health. The specimen was peripheral blood, collected on day 0 of AZD1222 vaccination. V usage is TRBV2 and J usage is TRBJ1-5; no reliable D call. Here the CDR3 reads CASKRLAPSDYSNQPQHF. CDR3 in DNA: TGTGCCAGCAAGCGCTTAGCCCCCTCTGACTATAGCAATCAGCCCCAGCATTTT.